The 8 T cell receptor beta chains presented below share a single source sample, sequenced in a study of neoadjuvant anti-PD-1 for oral cavity cancer (dated by TCRdb to the early 2020s). The time point label, read with the paper, signifies: before neoadjuvant nivolumab. Library preparation employed the immunoSEQ multiplex PCR assay. TCRdb holds this immuneACCESS table with in-frame rearrangements only. Some clones are missing; in checked studies, unresolved V genes explain under half, and the rest has no known cause. For this sample there are tens of thousands of clones; 65% to 85% appear just once. The top ten clonotypes cover about 3.7% of the sample. The sample consisted of PBMCs, taken before nivolumab (anti-PD-1) treatment. These receptors all stem from a person between 35 and 79 years old with oral cavity squamous cell carcinoma.

This clone was recorded a few times. As DNA, the CDR3 is TGTGCCATCAGTGAGTCTGGAGGTAACACCGGGGAGCTGTTTTTT. Protein sequence: CAISESGGNTGELFF. The rearrangement uses TRBV10-3 and TRBJ2-2; D perhaps matches TRBD2 (5 bases). Looked up from germline, CDR1 is ENHRY and CDR2 is SYGVKD. V was clipped by 0 bases and J by 2 bases, with 7 bases between them. The CDR3 consists of 15 residues.

The rearrangement links TRBV10-3 to TRBJ1-1; D gene ambiguous. This CDR3 comprises 14 residues. Trimming shortened V by 6 bases and J by 1 base, and 12 bases separated the two germline ends. CDR1 is ENHRY, CDR2 SYGVKD, per germline. The CDR3 protein is CAIRLAGANTEAFF. CDR3 DNA sequence: TGTGCCATCAGGTTAGCAGGAGCGAACACTGAAGCTTTCTTT.

J is TRBJ1-2 and V is TRBV7-6, with a tentative D call TRBD1 (6 bases). With 0 bases removed from V and 7 bases from J, the gap between germline ends came to 15 bases. The length of the CDR3 is 15 residues. Germline V lookup: CDR1 SGHVS, CDR2 FNYEAQ. Here the CDR3 reads CASSLAVTGTGGYTF. As DNA, the CDR3 is TGTGCCAGCAGCTTAGCGGTAACAGGGACCGGTGGCTACACCTTC.

The chain combines TRBV2 with TRBJ2-2; D is unclear. Trimming cost V 1 base and J 0 bases, with 3 bases left between them. Germline CDR1 SNHLY, CDR2 FYNNEI. This CDR3 is built from 14 residues. The CDR3 spells CASSEGSNTGELFF. CDR3 coding DNA: TGTGCCAGCAGTGAAGGGTCGAACACCGGGGAGCTGTTTTTT. The complete variable domain, with remaining parts taken from reference TRBV2 and TRBJ2-2, reads EPEVTQTPSHQVTQMGQEVILRCVPISNHLYFYWYRQILGQKVEFLVSFYNNEISEKSEIFDDQFSVERPDGSNFTLKIRSTKLEDSAMYFCASSEGSNTGELFFGEGSRLTVL.

The chain joins TRBV7-9 to TRBJ1-4, with D possibly matching TRBD1 (5 bases). Per germline, CDR1 SEHNR and CDR2 FQNEAQ (reference sequence). The CDR3 has 15 amino acids. V lost 0 bases, J lost 8 bases, and 13 bases lay in between. The CDR3 spells CASSLALGEREKLFF. CDR3 nucleotides: TGTGCCAGCAGCTTAGCACTAGGGGAACGAGAAAAACTGTTTTTT.

The chain couples TRBV7-2 to TRBJ1-1; 7 nucleotides align to TRBD1. CDR3 length: 14 amino acids. Germline lookup yields CDR1 SGHTA and CDR2 FQGNSA. The J segment lost 7 bases and the V segment lost 4 bases, leaving 9 bases of the junction unmatched. The CDR3 DNA sequence: TGTGCCAGCAGCTCTGATCGACAGGGTCGTGAAGCTTTCTTT. Its translation: CASSSDRQGREAFF. Combining the CDR3 with reference TRBV7-2 and TRBJ1-1 gives the whole variable domain GAGVSQSPSNKVTEKGKDVELRCDPISGHTALYWYRQSLGQGLEFLIYFQGNSAPDKSGLPSDRFSAERTGGSVSTLTIQRTQQEDSAVYLCASSSDRQGREAFFGQGTRLTVV.

The chain has TRBV6-5 and TRBJ2-5, with TRBD2 identical over 14 bases. J lost 1 base, V lost 6 bases, and 1 base had no gene match. This CDR3 is built from 15 residues. Germline V lookup: CDR1 MNHEY, CDR2 SVGAGI. This chain's CDR3 is CASRGTSGGQETQYF. In nucleotides, the CDR3 is TGTGCCAGCAGGGGGACTAGCGGGGGCCAAGAGACCCAGTACTTC.

This sequence joins TRBV2 and TRBJ2-3; 11 nucleotides match TRBD1. Germline V gives CDR1 SNHLY, CDR2 FYNNEI. This CDR3 spans 14 amino acids. The V gene end was trimmed by 7 bases and the J gene end by 7 bases; junction bases not matched to a gene: 7. The CDR3 DNA sequence: TGTGCCAGCAAACGGGACAGGGGGAGGAATACGCAGTATTTT. Residues: CASKRDRGRNTQYF.